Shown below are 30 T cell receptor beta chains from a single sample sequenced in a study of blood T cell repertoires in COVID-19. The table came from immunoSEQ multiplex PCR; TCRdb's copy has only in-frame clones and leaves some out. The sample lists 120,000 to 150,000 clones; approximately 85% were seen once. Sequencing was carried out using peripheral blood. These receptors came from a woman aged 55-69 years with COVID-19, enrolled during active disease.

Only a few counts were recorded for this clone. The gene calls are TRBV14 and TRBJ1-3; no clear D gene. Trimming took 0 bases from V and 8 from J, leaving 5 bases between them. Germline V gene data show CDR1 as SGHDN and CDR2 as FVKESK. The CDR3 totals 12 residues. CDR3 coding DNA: TGTGCCAGCAGCCAAGATTATGACACCATATATTTT. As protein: CASSQDYDTIYF.

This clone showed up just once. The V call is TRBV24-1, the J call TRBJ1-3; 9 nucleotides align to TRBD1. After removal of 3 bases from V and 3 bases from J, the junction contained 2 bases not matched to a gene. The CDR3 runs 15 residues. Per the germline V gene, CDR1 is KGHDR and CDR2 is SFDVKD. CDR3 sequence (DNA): TGTGCCACCAGTGATGGGACAGGGAGTGGAAACACCATATATTTT. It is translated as CATSDGTGSGNTIYF.

The CDR3 loop is CASSVELSPAYTEAFF. In nucleotides, the CDR3 is TGTGCCAGCAGCGTAGAACTTTCACCCGCGTACACTGAAGCTTTCTTT. This sequence joins TRBV9 and TRBJ1-1; D remains unclear. Trimming took off 0 bases at V and 3 bases at J, with 15 bases between the two ends. Germline-derived CDR1 and CDR2 are SGDLS and YYNGEE. The CDR3 sequence is 16 residues long.

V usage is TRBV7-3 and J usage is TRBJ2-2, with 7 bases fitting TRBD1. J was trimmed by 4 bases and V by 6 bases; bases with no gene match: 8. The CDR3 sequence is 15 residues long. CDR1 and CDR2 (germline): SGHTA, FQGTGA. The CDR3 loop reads CASRRETGSTGELFF. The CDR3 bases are TGTGCCAGCAGGCGAGAGACAGGGAGCACCGGGGAGCTGTTTTTT.

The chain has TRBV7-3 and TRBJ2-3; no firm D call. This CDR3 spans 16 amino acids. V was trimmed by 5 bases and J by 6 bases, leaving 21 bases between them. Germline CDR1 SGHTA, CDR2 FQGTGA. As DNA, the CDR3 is TGTGCCAGCAGCGTGTCCCGCGGTCGTCCATTCGATACGCAGTATTTT. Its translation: CASSVSRGRPFDTQYF.

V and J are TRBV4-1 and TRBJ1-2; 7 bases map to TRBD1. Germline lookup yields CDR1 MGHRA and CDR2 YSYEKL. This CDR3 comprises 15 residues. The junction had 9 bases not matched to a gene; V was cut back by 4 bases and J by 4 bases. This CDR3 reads CASSLNTRDSYGYTF. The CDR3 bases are TGCGCCAGCAGCCTAAACACGAGGGACAGCTATGGCTACACCTTC.

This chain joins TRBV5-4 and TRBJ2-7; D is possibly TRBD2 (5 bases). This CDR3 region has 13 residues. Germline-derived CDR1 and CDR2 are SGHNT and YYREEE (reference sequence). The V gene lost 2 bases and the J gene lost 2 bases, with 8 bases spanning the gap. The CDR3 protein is CASSFGEPYEQYF. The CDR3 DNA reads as TGTGCCAGCAGCTTCGGGGAACCCTACGAGCAGTACTTC. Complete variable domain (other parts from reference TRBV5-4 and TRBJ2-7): ETGVTQSPTHLIKTRGQQVTLRCSSQSGHNTVSWYQQALGQGPQFIFQYYREEENGRGNFPPRFSGLQFPNYSSELNVNALELDDSALYLCASSFGEPYEQYFGPGTRLTVT.

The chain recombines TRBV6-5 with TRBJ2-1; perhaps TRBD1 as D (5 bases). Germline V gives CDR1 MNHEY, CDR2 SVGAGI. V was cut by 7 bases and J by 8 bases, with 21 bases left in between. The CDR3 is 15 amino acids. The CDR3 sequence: CASTATLTDPYEQFF. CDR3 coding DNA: TGTGCCAGCACTGCGACATTGACAGATCCCTATGAGCAGTTCTTC.

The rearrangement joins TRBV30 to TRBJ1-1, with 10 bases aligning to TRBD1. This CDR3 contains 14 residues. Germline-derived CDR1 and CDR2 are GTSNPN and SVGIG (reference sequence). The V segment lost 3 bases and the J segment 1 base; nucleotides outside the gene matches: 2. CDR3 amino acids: CAWRGQGSNTEAFF. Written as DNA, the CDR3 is TGTGCCTGGAGGGGACAGGGGTCGAACACTGAAGCTTTCTTT.

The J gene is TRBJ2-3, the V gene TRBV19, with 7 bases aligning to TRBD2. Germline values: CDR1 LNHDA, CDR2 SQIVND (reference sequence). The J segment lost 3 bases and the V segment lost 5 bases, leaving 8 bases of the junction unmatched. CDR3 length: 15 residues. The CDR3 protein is CASSLTSEGTDTQYF. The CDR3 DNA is TGTGCCAGTAGTCTCACTAGCGAGGGGACAGATACGCAGTATTTT.

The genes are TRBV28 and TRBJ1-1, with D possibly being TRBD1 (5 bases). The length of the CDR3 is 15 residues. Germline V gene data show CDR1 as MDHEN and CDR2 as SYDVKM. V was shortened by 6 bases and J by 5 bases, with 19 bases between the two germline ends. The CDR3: CASRNFGHLGTEAFF. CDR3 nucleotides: TGTGCCAGCAGGAATTTTGGACACCTCGGGACTGAAGCTTTCTTT.

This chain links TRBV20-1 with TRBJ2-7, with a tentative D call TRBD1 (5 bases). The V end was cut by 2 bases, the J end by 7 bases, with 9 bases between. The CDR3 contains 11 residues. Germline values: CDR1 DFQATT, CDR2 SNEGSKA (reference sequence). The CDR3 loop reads CSARPDREQYF. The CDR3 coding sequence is TGCAGTGCTAGACCAGACAGAGAGCAGTACTTC.

The DNA of the CDR3 is TGTGCCAGCAGCCAATATGCCGGGACACCCAACTCCTACGAGCAGTACTTC. It is translated as CASSQYAGTPNSYEQYF. This chain joins TRBV3-1 (or the pseudogene TRBV3-2) and TRBJ2-7, with TRBD1 as a possible D gene (6 bases). The CDR3 length is 17 residues. The V and J ends lost 2 bases and 0 bases respectively, with 17 bases between them. Per the germline V gene, CDR1 is LGHDT and CDR2 is YNNKEL (reference sequence).

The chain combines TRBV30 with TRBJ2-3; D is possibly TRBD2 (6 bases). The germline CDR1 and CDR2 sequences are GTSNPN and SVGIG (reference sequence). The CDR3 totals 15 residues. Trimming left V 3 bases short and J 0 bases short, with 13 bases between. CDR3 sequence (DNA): TGTGCCTGGAGCCGGCCAGGGACTAGCACAGATACGCAGTATTTT. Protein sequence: CAWSRPGTSTDTQYF. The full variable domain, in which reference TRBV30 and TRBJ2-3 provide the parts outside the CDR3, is SQTIHQWPATLVQPVGSPLSLECTVEGTSNPNLYWYRQAAGRGLQLLFYSVGIGQISSEVPQNLSASRPQDRQFILSSKKLLLSDSGFYLCAWSRPGTSTDTQYFGPGTRLTVL.

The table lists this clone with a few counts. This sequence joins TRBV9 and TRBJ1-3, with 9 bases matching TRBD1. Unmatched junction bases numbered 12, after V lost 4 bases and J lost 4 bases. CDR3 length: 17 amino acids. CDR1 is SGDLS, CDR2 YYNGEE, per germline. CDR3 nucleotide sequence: TGTGCCAGCAGCCCCCCCGGGGGCACAGGGGGCGGAAACACCATATATTTT. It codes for CASSPPGGTGGGNTIYF.

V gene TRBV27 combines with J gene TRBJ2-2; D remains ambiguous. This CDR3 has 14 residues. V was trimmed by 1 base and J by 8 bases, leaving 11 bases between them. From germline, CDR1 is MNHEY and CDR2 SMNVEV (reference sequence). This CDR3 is CASSLWAPSGELFF. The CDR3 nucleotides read TGTGCCAGCAGTTTATGGGCCCCCAGTGGGGAGCTGTTTTTT.

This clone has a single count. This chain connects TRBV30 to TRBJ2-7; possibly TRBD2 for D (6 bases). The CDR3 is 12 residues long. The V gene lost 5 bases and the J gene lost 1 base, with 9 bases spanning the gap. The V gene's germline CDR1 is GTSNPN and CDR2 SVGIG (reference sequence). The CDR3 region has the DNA TGTGCCTGGGGGAGGATTTCCTACGAGCAGTACTTC. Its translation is CAWGRISYEQYF.

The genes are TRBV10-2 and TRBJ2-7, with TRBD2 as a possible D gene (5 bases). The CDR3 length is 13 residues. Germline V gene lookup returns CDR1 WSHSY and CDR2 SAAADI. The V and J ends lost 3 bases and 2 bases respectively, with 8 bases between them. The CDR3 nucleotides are TGCGCCAGCAGTGACAGGAGGACCTACGAGCAGTACTTC. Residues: CASSDRRTYEQYF.

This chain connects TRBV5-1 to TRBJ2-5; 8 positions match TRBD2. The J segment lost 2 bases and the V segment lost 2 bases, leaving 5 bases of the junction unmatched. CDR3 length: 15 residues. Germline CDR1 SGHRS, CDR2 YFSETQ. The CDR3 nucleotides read TGCGCCAGCAGCTTAAGGACTAGCACGCAAGAGACCCAGTACTTC. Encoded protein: CASSLRTSTQETQYF.

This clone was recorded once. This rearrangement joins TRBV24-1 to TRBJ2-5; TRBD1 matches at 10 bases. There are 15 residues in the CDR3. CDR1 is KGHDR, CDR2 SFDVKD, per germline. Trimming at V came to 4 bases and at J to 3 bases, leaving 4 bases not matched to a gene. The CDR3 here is CATSDPGTGEETQYF. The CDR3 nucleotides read TGTGCCACCAGTGACCCCGGGACAGGGGAAGAGACCCAGTACTTC.

In DNA, the CDR3 is TGTGCCAGTAGAGGGGTTTCCGGTGACTGGGCTGGCTACACCTTC. It translates to CASRGVSGDWAGYTF. The chain carries TRBV19 and TRBJ1-2; D perhaps matches TRBD1 (5 bases). The germline gives CDR1 LNHDA, CDR2 SQIVND (reference sequence). CDR3 length: 15 amino acids. V was cut by 6 bases and J by 7 bases, with 21 bases left in between.

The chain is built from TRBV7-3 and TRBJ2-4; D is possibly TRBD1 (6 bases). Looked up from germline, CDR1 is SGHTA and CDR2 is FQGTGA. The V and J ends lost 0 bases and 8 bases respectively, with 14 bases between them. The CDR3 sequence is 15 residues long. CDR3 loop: CASSLTVDSGDIQYF. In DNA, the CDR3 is TGTGCCAGCAGCTTAACTGTGGACTCAGGGGACATTCAGTACTTC. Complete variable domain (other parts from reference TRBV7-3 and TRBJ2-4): GAGVSQTPSNKVTEKGKYVELRCDPISGHTALYWYRQSLGQGPEFLIYFQGTGAADDSGLPNDRFFAVRPEGSVSTLKIQRTERGDSAVYLCASSLTVDSGDIQYFGAGTRLSVL.

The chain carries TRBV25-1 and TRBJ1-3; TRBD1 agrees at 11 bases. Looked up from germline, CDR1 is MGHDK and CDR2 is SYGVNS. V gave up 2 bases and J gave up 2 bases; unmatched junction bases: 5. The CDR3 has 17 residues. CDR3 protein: CASSEKMGQGAGNTIYF. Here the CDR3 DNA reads TGTGCCAGCAGTGAAAAAATGGGACAGGGGGCTGGAAACACCATATATTTT. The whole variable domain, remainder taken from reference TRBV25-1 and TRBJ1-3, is EADIYQTPRYLVIGTGKKITLECSQTMGHDKMYWYQQDPGMELHLIHYSYGVNSTEKGDLSSESTVSRIRTEHFPLTLESARPSHTSQYLCASSEKMGQGAGNTIYFGEGSWLTVV.

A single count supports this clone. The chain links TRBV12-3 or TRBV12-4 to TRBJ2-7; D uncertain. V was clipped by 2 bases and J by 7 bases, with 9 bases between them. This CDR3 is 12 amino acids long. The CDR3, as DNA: TGTGCCAGCAGTTTACTTCAGAAGGAGCAGTACTTC. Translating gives CASSLLQKEQYF.

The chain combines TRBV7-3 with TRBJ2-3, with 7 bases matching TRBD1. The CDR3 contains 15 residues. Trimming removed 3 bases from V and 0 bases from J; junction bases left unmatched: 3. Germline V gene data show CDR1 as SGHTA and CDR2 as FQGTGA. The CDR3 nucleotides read TGTGCCAGCAGCTTCCACAGGGGTAGCACAGATACGCAGTATTTT. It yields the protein CASSFHRGSTDTQYF.

The CDR3 DNA follows: TGTGCCAGCGTGCAGGGGACCAAAAACATTCAGTACTTC. Translation gives CASVQGTKNIQYF. This rearrangement joins TRBV2 to TRBJ2-4; tentative D call: TRBD1 (6 bases). This CDR3 comprises 13 residues. Germline V gives CDR1 SNHLY, CDR2 FYNNEI. V lost 8 bases, J lost 2 bases, and 10 bases lay in between.

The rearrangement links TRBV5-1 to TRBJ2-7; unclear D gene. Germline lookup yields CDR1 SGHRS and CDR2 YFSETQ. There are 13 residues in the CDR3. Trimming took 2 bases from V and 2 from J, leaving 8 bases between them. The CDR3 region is CASSFSEAYEQYF. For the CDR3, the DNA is TGCGCCAGCAGCTTCAGTGAAGCCTACGAGCAGTACTTC.

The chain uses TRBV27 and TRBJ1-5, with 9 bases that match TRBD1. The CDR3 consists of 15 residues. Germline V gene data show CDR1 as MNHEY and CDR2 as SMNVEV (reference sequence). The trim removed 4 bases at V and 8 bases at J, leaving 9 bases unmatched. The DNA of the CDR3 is TGTGCCAGCAGTTCGGGAACAGGGGGCGTAGAGCCCCAGCATTTT. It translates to CASSSGTGGVEPQHF.

This chain's CDR3 is CASSLRTVRNSPLHF. CDR3 nucleotides: TGTGCCAGCAGTTTACGGACAGTTCGCAATTCACCCCTCCACTTT. V and J are TRBV27 and TRBJ1-6; a weak D match, TRBD1 (6 bases). The CDR3 has 15 amino acids. CDR1 and CDR2 (germline): MNHEY, SMNVEV (reference sequence). The V and J ends lost 2 bases and 7 bases respectively, with 12 bases between them.

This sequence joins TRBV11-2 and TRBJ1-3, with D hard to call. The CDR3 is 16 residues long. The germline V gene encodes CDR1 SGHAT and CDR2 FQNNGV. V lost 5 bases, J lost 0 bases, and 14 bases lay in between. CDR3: CASSPLGRDSGNTIYF. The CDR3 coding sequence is TGTGCCAGCAGCCCCCTCGGACGGGACTCTGGAAACACCATATATTTT.